The next 18 T cell receptor beta chains were all read from a single sample in a study of cytomegalovirus exposure and HLA in healthy donors (dated 2017 in TCRdb). Preparation of the library involved the immunoSEQ multiplex PCR assay. A mixture of 60 forward primers for TCR Vbeta segments and 13 reverse primers for TCR Jbeta segments was used in the multiplex PCR. Sourced from immuneACCESS, this table was stored by TCRdb with only in-frame sequences that have V and J called. A share of the clones is absent; for the studies checked, an unresolved V gene accounts for under half, and the remainder has no known explanation. The record for this sample contains tens of thousands of clones. Clones ranked in the top ten supply about a sixth of the sample. The source material was PBMCs. Receptors originate from a male donor in good health and CMV-seronegative.

The J gene is TRBJ1-3, the V gene TRBV7-9, with 9 bases that match TRBD1. Germline V gene sequence: CDR1 SEHNR, CDR2 FQNEAQ (reference sequence). J was trimmed by 4 bases and V by 4 bases; bases with no gene match: 5. The CDR3 has 15 residues. This chain's CDR3 is CASSSTGGLGNTIYF. The CDR3 DNA reads TGTGCCAGCAGCTCCACAGGGGGCTTAGGAAACACCATATATTTT.

This chain connects TRBV19 to TRBJ1-5; a weak D match, TRBD1 (5 bases). The germline V gene has CDR1 LNHDA and CDR2 SQIVND (reference sequence). V dropped 6 bases and J dropped 4 bases, with 16 bases sitting between them. The CDR3 loop spans 15 amino acids. This chain's CDR3 is CASSSRVGTNQPQHF. The CDR3 DNA reads as TGTGCCAGTAGCTCCAGGGTTGGTACGAATCAGCCCCAGCATTTT.

The V call is TRBV7-8, the J call TRBJ2-7, with TRBD2 matching over 7 bases. Germline CDR1 reads SGHVS; CDR2 reads FQNEAQ. J was trimmed by 2 bases and V by 5 bases; bases with no gene match: 12. The CDR3 length is 16 residues. The CDR3 sequence is CASSKNTGTNPYEQYF. CDR3 in DNA: TGTGCCAGCAGCAAGAATACCGGGACTAATCCCTACGAGCAGTACTTC.

J is TRBJ2-1 and V is TRBV4-3; no clear D gene. The CDR3 spans 16 residues. Germline assignment: CDR1 LGHNA and CDR2 YSLEER. V gave up 0 bases and J gave up 4 bases, with 13 bases separating them. Here the CDR3 reads CASSQDKERRYNEQFF. CDR3 DNA sequence: TGCGCCAGCAGCCAAGATAAAGAAAGGCGGTACAATGAGCAGTTCTTC.

The V gene is TRBV9, the J gene TRBJ2-7; 11 bases map to TRBD1. The V and J ends lost 0 bases and 3 bases, in that order; junction bases with no gene match: 2. This CDR3 comprises 15 residues. The germline V gene has CDR1 SGDLS and CDR2 YYNGEE. CDR3 nucleotide sequence: TGTGCCAGCAGCGTAGGCGGGACAGGGGGCTACGAGCAGTACTTC. Protein: CASSVGGTGGYEQYF. The complete variable domain, with remaining parts taken from reference TRBV9 and TRBJ2-7, reads DSGVTQTPKHLITATGQRVTLRCSPRSGDLSVYWYQQSLDQGLQFLIQYYNGEERAKGNILERFSAQQFPDLHSELNLSSLELGDSALYFCASSVGGTGGYEQYFGPGTRLTVT.

The V gene is TRBV27, the J gene TRBJ2-5, with D possibly TRBD1 on 5 matching bases. Between the trimmed V and J ends, which lost 6 bases and 5 bases, there was a span of 13 bases. CDR1 is MNHEY and CDR2 is SMNVEV in the germline V gene (reference sequence). This CDR3 has 13 amino acids. The CDR3, as DNA: TGTGCCAGCAGGCAAGACAGTTGGGAGACCCAGTACTTC. Protein sequence: CASRQDSWETQYF.

The rearrangement links TRBV9 to TRBJ2-3, with 8 bases lining up with TRBD1. Per germline, CDR1 SGDLS and CDR2 YYNGEE. J gave up 1 base and V 7 bases, and 14 bases lay outside the gene matches. The CDR3 is 17 amino acids. The CDR3: CASSTPRQGWGTDTQYF. The CDR3 region has the DNA TGTGCCAGCTCAACTCCGCGACAGGGGTGGGGCACAGATACGCAGTATTTT.

CDR3 coding DNA: TGTGCCAGCGGGACAGGGGGCAATCAGCCCCAGCATTTT. This gives the protein CASGTGGNQPQHF. The chain is built from TRBV7-9 and TRBJ1-5; TRBD1 matches 10 bases. From germline, CDR1 is SEHNR and CDR2 FQNEAQ (reference sequence). V shed 8 bases and J 2 bases; nucleotides not matched to a gene: 0. The CDR3 totals 13 residues.

The V call is TRBV5-4, the J call TRBJ2-7; D is perhaps TRBD1 (6 bases). The CDR3 has 11 amino acids. The V end lost 7 bases, the J end lost 6 bases, and 11 bases lay between the germline ends. Per the germline V gene, CDR1 is SGHNT and CDR2 is YYREEE (reference sequence). The CDR3: CASQTGTEQYF. The CDR3 coding sequence is TGTGCCAGCCAGACAGGCACCGAGCAGTACTTC.

The V call is TRBV2, the J call TRBJ1-1; no definite D call. This CDR3 contains 13 residues. Germline V lookup: CDR1 SNHLY, CDR2 FYNNEI. Trimming removed 2 bases from V and 4 bases from J, with 8 bases in between. CDR3 DNA: TGTGCCAGCAGTGAACAGTCTGGCACTGAAGCTTTCTTT. Protein product: CASSEQSGTEAFF.

The chain links TRBV18 to TRBJ1-1, with 8 bases identical to TRBD1. The CDR3 has 15 residues. J was trimmed by 1 base and V by 6 bases; bases with no gene match: 7. In germline, CDR1 is KGHSH, CDR2 LQKENI. This chain's CDR3 is CASSIRTGSNTEAFF. The CDR3 DNA reads as TGTGCCAGCTCGATTCGGACAGGGTCGAACACTGAAGCTTTCTTT.

The chain joins TRBV2 to TRBJ2-7; tentatively, D is TRBD2 (6 bases). The germline V gene has CDR1 SNHLY and CDR2 FYNNEI. Between the trimmed V and J ends, which lost 1 base and 1 base, there was a span of 14 bases. The CDR3 has 16 residues. The CDR3 here is CASSEDWSSVSYEQYF. In nucleotides, the CDR3 is TGTGCCAGCAGTGAAGATTGGTCTAGCGTATCCTACGAGCAGTACTTC.

The rearrangement joins TRBV29-1 to TRBJ1-1, with 9 positions matching TRBD1. From germline, CDR1 is SQVTM and CDR2 ANQGSEA. The CDR3 sequence is 14 residues long. Unmatched junction bases numbered 9, after V lost 6 bases and J lost 4 bases. The CDR3 is CSVVTGGRSTEAFF. In DNA form, the CDR3 reads TGCAGCGTCGTTACAGGGGGCAGGAGCACTGAAGCTTTCTTT.

The rearrangement joins TRBV7-2 to TRBJ1-2; 9 bases are a match to TRBD1. With 1 base clipped from V and 4 bases from J, the junction kept 7 bases outside the gene matches. CDR1 SGHTA and CDR2 FQGNSA come from the germline V gene. The CDR3 runs 16 residues. The CDR3 protein is CASSLVTGGPGYGYTF. CDR3 DNA: TGTGCCAGCAGCTTAGTTACAGGGGGCCCTGGCTATGGCTACACCTTC. Full variable domain (missing parts from reference TRBV7-2 and TRBJ1-2): GAGVSQSPSNKVTEKGKDVELRCDPISGHTALYWYRQSLGQGLEFLIYFQGNSAPDKSGLPSDRFSAERTGGSVSTLTIQRTQQEDSAVYLCASSLVTGGPGYGYTFGSGTRLTVV.

The CDR3 coding sequence is TGTGCCAGCAGCGTATGGGAGCTAGCGGGGGGGGTTATGGATGAGCAGTTCTTC. Protein sequence: CASSVWELAGGVMDEQFF. V usage is TRBV9 and J usage is TRBJ2-1; 12 bases agree with TRBD2. Germline loops: CDR1 SGDLS, CDR2 YYNGEE. The trim removed 1 base at V and 8 bases at J, leaving 13 bases unmatched. The CDR3 sequence is 18 residues long.

The chain uses TRBV7-8 and TRBJ1-3; D is unclear. Germline V gene data show CDR1 as SGHVS and CDR2 as FQNEAQ. With 4 bases removed from V and 3 bases from J, the gap between germline ends came to 10 bases. The CDR3 has 14 amino acids. CDR3 sequence reads: CASSSRIGGNTIYF. CDR3 DNA: TGTGCCAGCAGCTCGAGAATTGGTGGAAACACCATATATTTT.

This chain connects TRBV4-1 to TRBJ1-1; D remains ambiguous. This CDR3 region has 13 residues. Per germline, CDR1 MGHRA and CDR2 YSYEKL. Trimming left V 3 bases short and J 7 bases short, with 12 bases between. The CDR3 loop is CASSQGPVGEAFF. DNA for the CDR3: TGCGCCAGCAGCCAGGGCCCTGTGGGTGAAGCTTTCTTT.

The chain combines TRBV5-1 with TRBJ2-7; D might be TRBD1 (6 bases). The CDR3 loop spans 14 amino acids. Germline V gives CDR1 SGHRS, CDR2 YFSETQ. The ends were cut back, 5 bases at V and 5 bases at J, with 17 bases in the middle. The CDR3 loop reads CASRRVQGTDEQYF. DNA of the CDR3: TGCGCCAGCAGGCGTGTACAGGGTACTGACGAGCAGTACTTC.